This paragraph covers one T cell receptor (beta chain) sequence. Antigen unknown. The data were produced by immunoSEQ multiplex PCR, yet TCRdb's version contains in-frame clones alone and is incomplete. The repertoire has 95,000 to 150,000 clones, around 87% of them found once; the top ten carry over 3%. The V and J ends lost 3 bases and 3 bases respectively, with 9 bases between them. The CDR3 has 13 amino acids. This record belongs to a study of T cell responses to AZD1222 COVID-19 vaccine. The study's findings and limits: Among spike-specific TCRs, nearly half reportedly target unmutated variant regions. Vaccination with two AZD1222 doses was followed by a rise in Spike-specific TCR breadth and depth. Most donors were white British and more were female, and clonal diversity was possibly underestimated.

The chain has TRBV12-3 or TRBV12-4 and TRBJ2-7; D gene ambiguous. This TCR was recovered from an adult in good health. Specimen: peripheral blood, collected on day 0 of AZD1222 vaccination. In DNA, the CDR3 is TGTGCCAGCAGTTTTAGGGCCTTCTACGAGCAGTACTTC. It translates to CASSFRAFYEQYF.